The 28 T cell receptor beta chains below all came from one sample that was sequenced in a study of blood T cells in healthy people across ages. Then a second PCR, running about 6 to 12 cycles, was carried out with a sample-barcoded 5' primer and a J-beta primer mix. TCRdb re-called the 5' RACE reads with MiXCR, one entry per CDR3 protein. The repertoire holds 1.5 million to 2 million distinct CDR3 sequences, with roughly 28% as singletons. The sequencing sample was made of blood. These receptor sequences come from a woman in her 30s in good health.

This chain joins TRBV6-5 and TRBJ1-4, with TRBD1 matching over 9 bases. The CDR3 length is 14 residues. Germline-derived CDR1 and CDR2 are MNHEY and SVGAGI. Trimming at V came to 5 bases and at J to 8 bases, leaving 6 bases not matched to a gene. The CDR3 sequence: CASSRDRDNEKLFF. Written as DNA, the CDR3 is TGTGCCAGCAGTAGGGACAGGGACAACGAAAAACTGTTTTTT.

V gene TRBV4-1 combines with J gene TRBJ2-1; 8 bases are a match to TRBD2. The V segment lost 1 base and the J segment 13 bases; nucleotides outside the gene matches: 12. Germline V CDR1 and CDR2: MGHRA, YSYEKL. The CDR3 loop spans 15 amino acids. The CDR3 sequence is CASSQGPGGPETQFF. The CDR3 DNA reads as TGCGCCAGCAGCCAAGGTCCGGGGGGGCCAGAGACCCAGTTCTTC.

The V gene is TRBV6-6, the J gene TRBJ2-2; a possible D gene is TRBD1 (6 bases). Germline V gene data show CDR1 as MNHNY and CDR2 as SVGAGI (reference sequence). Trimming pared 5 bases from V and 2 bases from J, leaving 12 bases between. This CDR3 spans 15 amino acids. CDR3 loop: CASSQDRLNTGELFF. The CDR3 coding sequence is TGTGCCAGCAGTCAAGACAGGCTAAACACCGGGGAGCTGTTTTTT.

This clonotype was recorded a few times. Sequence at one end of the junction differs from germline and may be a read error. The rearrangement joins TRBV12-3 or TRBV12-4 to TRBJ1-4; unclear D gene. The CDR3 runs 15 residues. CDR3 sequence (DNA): TGTGCCGGCAGTTTAAGGACGAATGGACCTGAAAAACTGTTTTTT. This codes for CAGSLRTNGPEKLFF.

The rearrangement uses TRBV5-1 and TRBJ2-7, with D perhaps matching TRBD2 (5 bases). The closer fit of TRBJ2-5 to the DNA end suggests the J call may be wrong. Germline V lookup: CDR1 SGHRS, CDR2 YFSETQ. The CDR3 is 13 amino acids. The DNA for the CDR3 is TGCGCCAGCAGCTTGGGCTCTGGAGGGACCCAGTACTTC. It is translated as CASSLGSGGTQYF.

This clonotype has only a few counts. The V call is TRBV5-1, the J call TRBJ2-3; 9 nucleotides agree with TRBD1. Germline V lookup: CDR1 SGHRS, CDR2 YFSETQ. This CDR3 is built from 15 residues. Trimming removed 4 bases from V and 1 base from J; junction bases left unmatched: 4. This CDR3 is CASSAGDRGTDTQYF. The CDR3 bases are TGCGCCAGCAGCGCCGGGGACAGGGGCACAGATACGCAGTATTTT.

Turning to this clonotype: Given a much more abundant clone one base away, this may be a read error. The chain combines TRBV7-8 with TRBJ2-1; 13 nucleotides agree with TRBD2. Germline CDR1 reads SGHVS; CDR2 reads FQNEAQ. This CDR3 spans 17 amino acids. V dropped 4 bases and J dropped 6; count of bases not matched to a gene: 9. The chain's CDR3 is CASSSEPGLAGANEQFF. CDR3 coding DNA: TGTGCCAGCAGCTCGGAACCTGGACTAGCGGGGGCCAATGAGCAGTTCTTC.

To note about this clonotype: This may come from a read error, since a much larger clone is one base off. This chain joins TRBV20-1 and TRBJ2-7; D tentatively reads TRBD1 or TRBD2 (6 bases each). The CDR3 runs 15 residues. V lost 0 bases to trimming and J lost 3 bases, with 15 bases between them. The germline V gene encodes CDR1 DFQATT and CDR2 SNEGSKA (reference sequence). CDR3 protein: CSARDEHRDFYEQYF. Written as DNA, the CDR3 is TGCAGTGCTAGAGACGAGCACAGGGACTTCTACGAGCAGTACTTC.

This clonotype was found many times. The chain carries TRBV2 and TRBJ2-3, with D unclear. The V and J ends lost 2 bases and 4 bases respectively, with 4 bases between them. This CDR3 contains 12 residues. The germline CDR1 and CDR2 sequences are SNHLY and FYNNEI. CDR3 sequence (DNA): TGTGCCAGCAGTGAAACGGCAGATACGCAGTATTTT. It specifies CASSETADTQYF.

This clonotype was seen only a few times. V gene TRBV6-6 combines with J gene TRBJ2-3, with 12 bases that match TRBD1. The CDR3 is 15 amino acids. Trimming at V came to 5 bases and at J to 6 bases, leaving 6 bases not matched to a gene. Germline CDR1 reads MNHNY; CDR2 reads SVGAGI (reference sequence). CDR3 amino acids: CASSAGQGALDTQYF. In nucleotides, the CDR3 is TGTGCCAGCAGTGCGGGACAGGGGGCCTTGGATACGCAGTATTTT.

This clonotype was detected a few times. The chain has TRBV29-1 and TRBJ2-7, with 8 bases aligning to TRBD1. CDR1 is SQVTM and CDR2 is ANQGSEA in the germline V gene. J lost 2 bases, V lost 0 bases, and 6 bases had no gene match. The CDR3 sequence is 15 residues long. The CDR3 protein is CSVEDTAGGTYEQYF. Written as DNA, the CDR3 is TGCAGCGTTGAAGACACGGCAGGGGGCACCTACGAGCAGTACTTC.

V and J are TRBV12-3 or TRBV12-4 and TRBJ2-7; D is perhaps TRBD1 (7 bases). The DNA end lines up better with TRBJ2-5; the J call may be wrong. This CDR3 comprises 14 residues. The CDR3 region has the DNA TGTGCCAGCAGCCAACAGGGGAGGAGAGAGACCCAGTACTTC. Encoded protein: CASSQQGRRETQYF.

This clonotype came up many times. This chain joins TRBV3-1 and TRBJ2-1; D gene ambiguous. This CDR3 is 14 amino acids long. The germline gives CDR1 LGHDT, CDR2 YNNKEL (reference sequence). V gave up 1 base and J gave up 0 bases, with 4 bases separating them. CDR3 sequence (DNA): TGTGCCAGCAGCCAAGGCAGCTCCTACAATGAGCAGTTCTTC. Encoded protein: CASSQGSSYNEQFF.

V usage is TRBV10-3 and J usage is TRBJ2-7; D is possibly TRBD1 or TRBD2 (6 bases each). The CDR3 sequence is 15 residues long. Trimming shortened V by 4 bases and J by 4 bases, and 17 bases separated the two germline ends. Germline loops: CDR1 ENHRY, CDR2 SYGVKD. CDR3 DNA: TGTGCCATCAGTGGGGGGGCTTTGACTCTGTACGAGCAGTACTTC. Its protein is CAISGGALTLYEQYF.

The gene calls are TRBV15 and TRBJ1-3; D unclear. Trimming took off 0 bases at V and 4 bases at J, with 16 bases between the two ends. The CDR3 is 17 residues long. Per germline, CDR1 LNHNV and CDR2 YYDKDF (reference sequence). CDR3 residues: CATSRESLLSGGNTIYF. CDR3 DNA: TGTGCCACCAGCAGAGAGAGCCTACTGAGTGGGGGAAACACCATATATTTT.

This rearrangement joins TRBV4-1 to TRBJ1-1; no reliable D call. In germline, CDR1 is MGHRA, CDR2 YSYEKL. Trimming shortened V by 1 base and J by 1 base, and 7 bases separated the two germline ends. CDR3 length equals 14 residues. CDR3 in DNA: TGCGCCAGCAGCCAAGCCCCGGCGAACACTGAAGCTTTCTTT. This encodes CASSQAPANTEAFF.

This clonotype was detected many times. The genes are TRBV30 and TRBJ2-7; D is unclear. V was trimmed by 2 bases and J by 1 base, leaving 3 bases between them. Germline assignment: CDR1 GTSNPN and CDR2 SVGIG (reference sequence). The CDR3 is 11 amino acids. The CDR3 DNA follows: TGTGCCTGGAGTCCTTCCTACGAGCAGTACTTC. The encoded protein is CAWSPSYEQYF.

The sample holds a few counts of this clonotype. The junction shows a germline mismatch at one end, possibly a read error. CDR3 region: CVSSLGGKGEQFF. CDR3 sequence (DNA): TGTGTCAGCAGCTTGGGAGGGAAAGGTGAGCAGTTCTTC. The chain couples TRBV5-6 to TRBJ2-1; 7 positions match TRBD2. This CDR3 is built from 13 residues. The germline gives CDR1 SGHDT, CDR2 YYEEEE.

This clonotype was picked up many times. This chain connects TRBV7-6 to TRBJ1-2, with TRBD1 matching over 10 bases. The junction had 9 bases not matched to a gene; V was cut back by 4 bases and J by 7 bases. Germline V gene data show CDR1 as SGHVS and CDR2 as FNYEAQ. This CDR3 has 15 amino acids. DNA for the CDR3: TGTGCCAGCAGCTATAGCGGCGGGACAGGGGCTGGCTACACCTTC. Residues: CASSYSGGTGAGYTF.

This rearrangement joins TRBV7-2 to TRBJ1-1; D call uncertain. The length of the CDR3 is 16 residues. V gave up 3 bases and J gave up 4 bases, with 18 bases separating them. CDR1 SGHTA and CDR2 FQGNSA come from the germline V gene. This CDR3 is CASSFGVRGSGTEAFF. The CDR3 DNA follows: TGTGCCAGCAGCTTCGGTGTCCGGGGATCAGGCACTGAAGCTTTCTTT.

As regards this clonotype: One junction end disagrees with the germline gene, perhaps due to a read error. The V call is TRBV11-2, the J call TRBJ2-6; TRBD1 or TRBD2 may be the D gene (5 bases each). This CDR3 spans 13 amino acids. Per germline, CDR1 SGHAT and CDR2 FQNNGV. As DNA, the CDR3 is TGTGCCAGCAGCTTAGTCGGGGCCAACGTCCCGACTTTC. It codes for CASSLVGANVPTF.

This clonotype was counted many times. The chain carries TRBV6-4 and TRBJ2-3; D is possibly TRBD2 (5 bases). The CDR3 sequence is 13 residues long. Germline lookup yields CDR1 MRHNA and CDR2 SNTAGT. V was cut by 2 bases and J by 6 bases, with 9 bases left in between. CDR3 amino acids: CASSDTGSDTQYF. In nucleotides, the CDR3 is TGTGCCAGCAGTGACACGGGGTCGGATACGCAGTATTTT.

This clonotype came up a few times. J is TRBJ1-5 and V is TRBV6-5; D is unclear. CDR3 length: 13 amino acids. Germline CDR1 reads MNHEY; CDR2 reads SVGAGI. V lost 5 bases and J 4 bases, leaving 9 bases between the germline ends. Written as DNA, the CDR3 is TGTGCCAGCAGTATGGACGGGAATCAGCCCCAGCATTTT. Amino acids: CASSMDGNQPQHF.

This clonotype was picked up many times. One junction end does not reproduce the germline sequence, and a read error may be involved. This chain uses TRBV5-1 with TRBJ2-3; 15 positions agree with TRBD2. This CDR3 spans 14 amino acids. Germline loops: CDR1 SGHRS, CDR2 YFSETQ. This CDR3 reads CASSSGLAGGTQYF. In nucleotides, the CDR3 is TGTGCCAGCAGCTCCGGACTAGCGGGGGGGACGCAGTATTTT.

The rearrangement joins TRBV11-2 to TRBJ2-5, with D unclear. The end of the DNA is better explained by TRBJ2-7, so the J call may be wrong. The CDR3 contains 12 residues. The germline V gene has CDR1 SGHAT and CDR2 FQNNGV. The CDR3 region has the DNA TGTGCCAGCAAATTAGGAACATTCGAGCAGTACTTC. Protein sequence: CASKLGTFEQYF.

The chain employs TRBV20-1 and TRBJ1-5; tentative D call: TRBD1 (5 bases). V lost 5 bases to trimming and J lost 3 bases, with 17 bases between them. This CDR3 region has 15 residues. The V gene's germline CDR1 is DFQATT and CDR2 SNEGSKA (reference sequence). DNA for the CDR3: TGCAGTGCTCCTAACGGGACTCTTGACAATCAGCCCCAGCATTTT. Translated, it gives CSAPNGTLDNQPQHF.

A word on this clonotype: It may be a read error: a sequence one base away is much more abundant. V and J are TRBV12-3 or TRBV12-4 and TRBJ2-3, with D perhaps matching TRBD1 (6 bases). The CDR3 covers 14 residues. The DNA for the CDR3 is TGTGCCAGCAGGGACAGCCTACCCACAGATGCGCAGTATTTT. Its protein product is CASRDSLPTDAQYF.

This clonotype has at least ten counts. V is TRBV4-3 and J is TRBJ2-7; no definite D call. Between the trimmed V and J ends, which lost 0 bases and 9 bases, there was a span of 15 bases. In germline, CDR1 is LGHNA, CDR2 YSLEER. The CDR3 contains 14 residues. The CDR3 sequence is CASSQDRTYYGQYF. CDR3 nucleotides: TGCGCCAGCAGCCAAGATCGGACCTATTATGGGCAGTACTTC.